A selection of T cell receptor beta chains follows, all from one sample in a study of blood T cell repertoires in COVID-19. Assay: immunoSEQ multiplex PCR; the TCRdb copy retains only in-frame clones and omits some. Of about 200,000 clones detected, approximately 80% appear once; the ten largest clones hold 6.5% to 9%. Sequencing input: PBMCs or T cells enriched from blood (not recorded which). The receptors here all came from a middle-aged woman with acute COVID-19. Each CDR3 is given with its conserved first and last residue. The D gene is left open where the match is weak. Size tells how often a clone was seen (once, few, many) or the class of an expanded clone, and some rows leave it out.

CDR3 protein,CDR3 DNA,J gene,D gene,V gene,clone size
CASSQVTGSNEQFF,TGCGCCAGCAGCCAAGTGACAGGTTCAAATGAGCAGTTCTTC,TRBJ2-1,.,TRBV4-3,.
CASSVDRGTDTQYF,TGTGCCAGTAGTGTGGACAGGGGAACAGATACGCAGTATTTT,TRBJ2-3,TRBD1,TRBV19,.
CASSIGGRYNEQFF,TGTGCCAGTAGTATCGGGGGACGTTACAATGAGCAGTTCTTC,TRBJ2-1,.,TRBV19,.
CASSQSRTGDNEQFF,TGTGCCAGCAGCCAATCCAGGACAGGGGACAATGAGCAGTTCTTC,TRBJ2-1,TRBD1,TRBV7-9,.
CASSRDRGYEQYF,TGCGCCAGCAGCCGGGACAGGGGATACGAGCAGTACTTC,TRBJ2-7,TRBD1,TRBV4-1,once
CASSLVLGGSSYEQYF,TGCGCCAGCAGCTTGGTGCTGGGGGGAAGCTCCTACGAGCAGTACTTC,TRBJ2-7,.,TRBV5-1,.
CASSRPGTQNTEAFF,TGTGCCAGCAGCAGACCCGGGACACAGAACACTGAAGCTTTCTTT,TRBJ1-1,.,TRBV5-4,.
CASSQGTVSDQPQHF,TGCGCCAGCAGCCAGGGGACAGTCTCGGATCAGCCCCAGCATTTT,TRBJ1-5,TRBD1,TRBV4-1,.
CASSSMNTEAFF,TGTGCCAGCAGTTCCATGAACACTGAAGCTTTCTTT,TRBJ1-1,.,TRBV28,.
CASSLGGSGRNEQFF,TGTGCCAGCAGCTTAGGGGGTAGCGGGAGGAATGAGCAGTTCTTC,TRBJ2-1,TRBD2,TRBV7-2,.
CASETFSNQPQHF,TGTGCCAGCGAGACATTTAGCAATCAGCCCCAGCATTTT,TRBJ1-5,.,TRBV28,.
CASSSTDTSTDTQYF,TGTGCCAGCAGCTCGACAGATACTAGCACAGATACGCAGTATTTT,TRBJ2-3,.,TRBV6-5,.
CASSPPGGEQFF,TGTGCTAGCAGCCCCCCCGGCGGAGAGCAGTTCTTC,TRBJ2-1,.,TRBV7-7,.
CASSISAGLAYNEQFF,TGTGCCAGTAGTATAAGCGCGGGATTGGCCTACAATGAGCAGTTCTTC,TRBJ2-1,.,TRBV19,.
CASSKGQAFYEQYF,TGTGCCAGCAGCAAGGGACAGGCGTTCTACGAGCAGTACTTC,TRBJ2-7,TRBD1,TRBV6-5,.
CASSVGYTDTQYF,TGTGCCAGCAGCGTAGGTTACACAGATACGCAGTATTTT,TRBJ2-3,.,TRBV9,.
CASSLAVAGEGETQYF,TGCGCCAGCAGCTTGGCCGTAGCGGGAGAGGGGGAGACCCAGTACTTC,TRBJ2-5,TRBD2,TRBV5-1,.
CASSEGQGAYYSPLHF,TGTGCCAGCAGTGAGGGACAGGGGGCATATTATTCACCCCTCCACTTT,TRBJ1-6,TRBD1,TRBV25-1,.
CASSLTTGGVDTQYF,TGTGCCAGCAGCTTAACGACAGGGGGCGTAGATACGCAGTATTTT,TRBJ2-3,TRBD1,TRBV7-2,many
CASSFTGGQNTEAFF,TGCGCCAGCAGCTTCACAGGGGGACAGAACACTGAAGCTTTCTTT,TRBJ1-1,TRBD1,TRBV5-1,once
CASSPRVAVNTGELFF,TGTGCCAGCAGCCCCCGGGTGGCAGTCAACACCGGGGAGCTGTTTTTT,TRBJ2-2,.,TRBV9,.
CAWSNPGGTNEKLFF,TGTGCCTGGAGTAACCCAGGGGGCACTAATGAAAAACTGTTTTTT,TRBJ1-4,TRBD1,TRBV30,.
CASSFSGRGDNEQFF,TGTGCCAGCAGTTTTAGCGGGAGGGGAGACAATGAGCAGTTCTTC,TRBJ2-1,TRBD2,TRBV27,.
CASSLGRGARYEQYF,TGTGCCAGCAGCTTGGGGCGGGGGGCGCGCTACGAGCAGTACTTC,TRBJ2-7,TRBD2,TRBV5-6,once
CANPRYTDTQYF,TGTGCCAACCCGAGATACACAGATACGCAGTATTTT,TRBJ2-3,.,TRBV19,.
CASSWGPSYEQYF,TGCGCCAGCAGCTGGGGGCCTTCCTACGAGCAGTACTTC,TRBJ2-7,.,TRBV5-1,.
CSVDQGGSGELFF,TGCAGCGTTGATCAGGGGGGATCCGGGGAGCTGTTTTTT,TRBJ2-2,.,TRBV29-1,.
CAIMDLAGGYNEQFF,TGTGCCATCATGGACCTAGCGGGAGGGTACAATGAGCAGTTCTTC,TRBJ2-1,TRBD2,TRBV10-3,.
CASTPGTYNSPLHF,TGTGCCAGCACTCCGGGGACATATAATTCACCCCTCCACTTT,TRBJ1-6,.,TRBV6-5,.
CASSAVAGRGRVKQYF,TGCGCCAGCAGCGCGGTGGCGGGCAGGGGGCGCGTTAAGCAGTATTTT,TRBJ2-3,TRBD1,TRBV5-1,.
CASSEGVRGLEKQYF,TGTGCCAGCAGTGAAGGGGTCAGGGGGCTAGAAAAGCAGTACTTC,TRBJ2-7,TRBD1,TRBV6-1,.
CATSRTSGGYEAFF,TGTGCCACCAGCAGAACATCAGGGGGATATGAAGCTTTCTTT,TRBJ1-1,TRBD1,TRBV15,.
CASSQQASNQPQHF,TGTGCCAGCTCACAGCAGGCTAGCAATCAGCCCCAGCATTTT,TRBJ1-5,.,TRBV18,.
CASSLSGANEKLFF,TGTGCCAGCAGTTTATCCGGAGCTAATGAAAAACTGTTTTTT,TRBJ1-4,.,TRBV28,.
CASSLKRLAGTDTQYF,TGTGCCAGCAGCCTTAAAAGACTAGCGGGGACAGATACGCAGTATTTT,TRBJ2-3,TRBD2,TRBV11-2,.
CAISESGLAGSSYEQYF,TGTGCCATCAGTGAGTCCGGACTAGCGGGTAGCTCCTACGAGCAGTACTTC,TRBJ2-7,TRBD2,TRBV10-3,.
CASSSMEGYTEAFF,TGTGCCAGCAGCTCAATGGAGGGTTACACTGAAGCTTTCTTT,TRBJ1-1,.,TRBV11-1,.